The clone carrying this T cell receptor beta chain occurred many times. What it binds is unknown. The time point was: patch test 3, about 24 weeks after DPC sensitization. Indicated treatment: therapeutic diphenylcyclopropenone sensitization with weekly scalp DPC. This entry belongs to a study of human T cells and chemical hapten exposure. Overall study context: Minor volume differences among pooled libraries chiefly drove per-sample TCR yield variation. Whole-study results and caveats: Significantly more large CDR3 similarity clusters arose among expanded TCRs than among controls.

In germline, CDR1 is MDHEN, CDR2 SYDVKM. V was trimmed by 3 bases and J by 2 bases, leaving 7 bases between them. The CDR3 extends over 13 amino acids. In the original processing: A per-sample median of about 100,000 TCRs was observed, with counts ranging from about 20,000 to 750,000. Via MiXCR, TCRdb re-called the RACE reads, giving one row per CDR3 protein. In this record, the V and J calls reflect TCRdb's handling and not the investigators' own analysis. In the table there are fewer than 100,000 distinct CDR3 sequences, 11% of which are singletons. V usage is TRBV28 and J usage is TRBJ2-5; D is unresolved. Sequenced here: whole blood, sampled in connection with sensitization to the hapten diphenylcyclopropenone (DPC). This clonotype was obtained from a woman between 25 and 40 years old with alopecia areata. Some clones in this sample may be carry-over from other donors' samples. The CDR3 spells CASSFQLQETQYF. The CDR3 DNA follows: TGTGCCAGCAGTTTTCAGCTACAAGAGACCCAGTACTTC.